Here is one T cell receptor beta chain with its context. These data originate in a study of blood T cell repertoires in COVID-19. Germline V gene data show CDR1 as SGHRS and CDR2 as YFSETQ. Trimming stripped 4 bases from V and 0 bases from J, with 13 bases between. The CDR3 extends over 15 amino acids. Assay: immunoSEQ multiplex PCR; the TCRdb copy retains only in-frame clones and omits some. The table includes some 96,000 clones, about 89% detected once. This TCR derives from a man in his fifties with acute or convalescent COVID-19. The sequenced material came from peripheral blood. This chain connects TRBV5-1 to TRBJ1-2, with D possibly matching TRBD1 (6 bases). In nucleotides, the CDR3 is TGCGCCAGCAGCGCTGGGACAACAACTAACTATGGCTACACCTTC. This gives the protein CASSAGTTTNYGYTF.